This T cell receptor (beta chain) was profiled in a study of blood T cells in healthy people across ages. Next came a second PCR, run for roughly 6 to 11 cycles, which used a sample-barcoded 5' primer along with a J-beta primer mix. TCRdb passed the 5' RACE reads through MiXCR, listing each CDR3 protein once. Found here are about 2 million distinct CDR3 sequences, about 49% of them singletons; the top ten hold over 2%. The V and J ends lost 5 bases and 7 bases, in that order; junction bases with no gene match: 10. The CDR3 has 16 residues. The germline V gene encodes CDR1 MGHRA and CDR2 YSYEKL. Each donor gave 9.5 to 10 milliliters of peripheral blood. Study-wide results and limits: Unsorted PBMCs ruled out conclusive naive versus antigen-experienced comparison. Calculation of diversity from one million T cells yielded estimates considered to be underestimates.

As for this clonotype: Its antigen is unknown.

This sequence was found in a woman in her thirties or forties in good health. V gene TRBV4-1 combines with J gene TRBJ1-6; 8 bases are a match to TRBD1. Sequencing used blood. The CDR3 region has the DNA TGCGCCAGCAGCGAAGCGACAGGGGTAGGCAATTCACCCCTCCACTTT. Protein product: CASSEATGVGNSPLHF.